The sequence of this TCR beta chain was determined in a study of memory CD4+ T cells and cytomegalovirus serostatus (dated by TCRdb to about 2019). Concerning the study at large: The cohort comprised about 33 healthy Belgian adults, 9 CMV seropositive and around 24 CMV seronegative. To replicate a published TCR-based CMV serostatus classifier, the study sequenced CD4+ memory TCRbeta repertoires from a Belgian cohort whose cytomegalovirus serostatus was known. Results and caveats for the whole study, not just this receptor: Among the roughly 160 previously reported CMV-associated TCRbeta sequences, over 65 showed up in the CD4+ memory repertoires, with each one found in between one and five individuals. The original-framework classifier achieved a median bootstrapped AUC of about 0.94 with a 95% CI of 0.76-1.00 on the Belgian cohort. For CMV serostatus prediction, a median bootstrapped AUC of approximately 0.95 was reached with the original framework, and a median bootstrapped AUC of roughly 0.9 was reached with a US-trained random forest. Results were interpreted as suggesting that the CMV-associated TCR signature is largely present in the CD4+ memory repertoire. Only CD4+CD45RO+ memory cells were sequenced, in contrast to the original study, in which naive and memory CD4+ and CD8+ populations were covered.

Concerning this clone itself: No antigen is known for it. No per-base quality is available; no much larger clone lies one base away.

Genomic DNA was extracted from sorted cells with the Quick-DNA Microprep Kit. TCRbeta DNA was amplified with the immunoSEQ hsTCRbeta kit following the manufacturer's protocol. An Illumina MiSeq instrument was used to sequence the TCRbeta libraries. The authors' pipeline ran thus. Following removal of out-of-frame sequences, approximately 2.1 million distinct TCRbeta sequences were retained, with an average of roughly 67,000 per individual. Each individual was scored by the count of 164 previously reported CMV-associated TCRbeta sequences and the total productive distinct TCRbeta count. A beta-binomial model was reimplemented in Python, and scikit-learn random forests with default parameters were trained on US cohort data. On the Belgian cohort, classifier performance was reported as the median AUC, along with percentile confidence intervals, across 10,000 bootstrap iterations. TCRdb mirrors the immuneACCESS table, restricted to in-frame sequences. Some clones are absent from its copies; in checked studies, under half trace to an unresolved V gene, and the reason for the others is unknown. D and trimming come from the DNA, and the V and J calls and clone size come from that table. This sample lists 84,000 or so clones; 80% were detected once. The ten largest clonotypes hold around 0.84% of the sample.

Single viable CD3+CD4+CD8-CD45RO+ cells were sorted as memory CD4+ T cells on a FACSAria II. CMV serostatus was assessed using a Roche Elecsys assay, by which serum IgG against CMV pp150, pp28, p38 and p52 was detected. Following thawing, total CD4+ T cells were enriched through positive selection using CD4 magnetic microbeads. Samples originated from another study that specifically interrogated the CD4+ T cell memory repertoire. Following standard operating procedures, peripheral blood mononuclear cells were isolated and cryopreserved, while serum was kept at -80 degrees C. Staining used CD3-PerCP (BW264/56), CD4-APC (RPA-T4), CD45RO-PE (UCHT1) and CD8-Pacific Orange (3B5) antibodies, with Sytox blue excluding non-viable cells. This TCR was recovered from an adult in good health and CMV-seronegative. The source material was memory CD4+ T cells from blood.

This receptor has the CDR3 CASSRDTYTEAFF. The DNA sequence is given as TGTGCCAGCAGCCGGGACACCTACACTGAAGCTTTCTTT. The chain couples TRBV6-5 to TRBJ1-1, with TRBD1 as a weak D call on 6 bases. Spanning cysteine to phenylalanine, the CDR3 consists of 13 amino acids. Only the CDR3 portion is preserved as DNA: 39 bases, with reading frame beginning at the first base. The germline V gene provides CDR1 MNHEY and CDR2 SVGAGI. Deletion took 6 bases off V and 3 bases off J, with a span of 11 bases between the germline ends.